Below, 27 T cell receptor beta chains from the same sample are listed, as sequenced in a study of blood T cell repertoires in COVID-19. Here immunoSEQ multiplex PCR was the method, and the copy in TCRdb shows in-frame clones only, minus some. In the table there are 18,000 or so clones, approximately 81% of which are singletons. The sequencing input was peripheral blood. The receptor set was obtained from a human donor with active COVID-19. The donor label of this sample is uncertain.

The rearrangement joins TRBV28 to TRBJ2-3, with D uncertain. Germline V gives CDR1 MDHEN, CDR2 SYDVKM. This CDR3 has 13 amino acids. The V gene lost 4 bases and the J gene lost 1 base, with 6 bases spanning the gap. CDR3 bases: TGTGCCAGCAGTTGGCCCCGCACAGATACGCAGTATTTT. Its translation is CASSWPRTDTQYF.

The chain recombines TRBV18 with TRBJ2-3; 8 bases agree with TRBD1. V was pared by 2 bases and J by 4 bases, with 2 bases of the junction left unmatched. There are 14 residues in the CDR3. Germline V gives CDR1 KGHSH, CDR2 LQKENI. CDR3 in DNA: TGTGCCAGCTCACCAGACAGGGGTGCAGATACGCAGTATTTT. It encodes CASSPDRGADTQYF. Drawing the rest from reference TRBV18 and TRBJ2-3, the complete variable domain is NAGVMQNPRHLVRRRGQEARLRCSPMKGHSHVYWYRQLPEEGLKFMVYLQKENIIDESGMPKERFSAEFPKEGPSILRIQQVVRGDSAAYFCASSPDRGADTQYFGPGTRLTVL.

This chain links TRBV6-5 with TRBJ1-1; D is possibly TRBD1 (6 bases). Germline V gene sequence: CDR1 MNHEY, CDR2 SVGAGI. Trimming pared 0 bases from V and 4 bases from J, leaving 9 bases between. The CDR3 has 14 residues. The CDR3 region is CASSYSGAATEAFF. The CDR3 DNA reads TGTGCCAGCAGTTACTCGGGGGCGGCCACTGAAGCTTTCTTT.

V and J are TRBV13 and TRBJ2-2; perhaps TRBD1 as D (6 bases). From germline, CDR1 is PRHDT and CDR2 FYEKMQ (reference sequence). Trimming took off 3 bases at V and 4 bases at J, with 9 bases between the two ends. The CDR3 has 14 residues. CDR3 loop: CASSFAGATGELFF. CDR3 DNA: TGTGCCAGCAGCTTTGCAGGGGCCACCGGGGAGCTGTTTTTT. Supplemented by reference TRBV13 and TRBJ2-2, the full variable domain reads AAGVIQSPRHLIKEKRETATLKCYPIPRHDTVYWYQQGPGQDPQFLISFYEKMQSDKGSIPDRFSAQQFSDYHSELNMSSLELGDSALYFCASSFAGATGELFFGEGSRLTVL.

The CDR3 coding sequence is TGCAGCCCGAGCCGGGTGGCCTCTGGGGCCAACGTCCTGACTTTC. Protein product: CSPSRVASGANVLTF. The chain combines TRBV29-1 with TRBJ2-6, with D unclear. Germline V gene lookup returns CDR1 SQVTM and CDR2 ANQGSEA. Trimming removed 8 bases from V and 0 bases from J, with 14 bases in between. The CDR3 covers 15 residues. Looking up the rest from reference TRBV29-1 and TRBJ2-6 gives the full variable domain: SAVISQKPSRDICQRGTSLTIQCQVDSQVTMMFWYRQQPGQSLTLIATANQGSEATYESGFVIDKFPISRPNLTFSTLTVSNMSPEDSSIYLCSPSRVASGANVLTFGAGSRLTVL.

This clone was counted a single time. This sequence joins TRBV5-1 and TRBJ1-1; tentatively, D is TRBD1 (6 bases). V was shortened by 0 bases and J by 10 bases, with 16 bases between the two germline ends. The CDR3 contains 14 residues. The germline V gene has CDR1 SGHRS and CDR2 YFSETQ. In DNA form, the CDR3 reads TGCGCCAGCAGCTTGGAGTATACGGGAGGGGGAGCTTTCTTT. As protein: CASSLEYTGGGAFF.

The CDR3 spells CASSRTSGIQETQYF. CDR3 in DNA: TGTGCCAGCAGCCGAACTAGCGGAATCCAAGAGACCCAGTACTTC. The chain couples TRBV7-3 to TRBJ2-5; the match to TRBD2 covers 8 bases. The CDR3 is 15 amino acids. Germline V gives CDR1 SGHTA, CDR2 FQGTGA. V dropped 5 bases and J dropped 1; count of bases not matched to a gene: 6.

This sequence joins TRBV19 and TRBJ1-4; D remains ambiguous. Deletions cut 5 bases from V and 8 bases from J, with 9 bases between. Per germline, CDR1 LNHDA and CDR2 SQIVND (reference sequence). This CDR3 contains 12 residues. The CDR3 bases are TGTGCCAGTAGTGCCTCCGGGGAAAAACTGTTTTTT. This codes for CASSASGEKLFF.

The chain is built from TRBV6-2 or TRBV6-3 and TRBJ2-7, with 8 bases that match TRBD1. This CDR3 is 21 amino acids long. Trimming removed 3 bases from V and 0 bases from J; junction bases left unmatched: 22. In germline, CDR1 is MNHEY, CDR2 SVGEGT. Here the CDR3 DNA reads TGTGCCAGCAGTTATGCCATTTTGTTGGACAGGGAGAAGTTGAGCTCCTACGAGCAGTACTTC. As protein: CASSYAILLDREKLSSYEQYF.

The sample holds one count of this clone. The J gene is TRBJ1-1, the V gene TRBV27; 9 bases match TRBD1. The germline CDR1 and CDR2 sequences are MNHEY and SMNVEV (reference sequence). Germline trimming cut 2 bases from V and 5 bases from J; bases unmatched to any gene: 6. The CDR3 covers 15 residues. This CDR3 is CASSLGTGWSTEAFF. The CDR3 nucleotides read TGTGCCAGCAGTTTAGGGACAGGGTGGTCGACTGAAGCTTTCTTT.

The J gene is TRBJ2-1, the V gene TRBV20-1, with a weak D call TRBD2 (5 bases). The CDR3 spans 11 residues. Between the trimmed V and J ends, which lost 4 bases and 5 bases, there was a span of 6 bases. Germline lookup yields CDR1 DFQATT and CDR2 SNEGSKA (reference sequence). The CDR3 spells CSAMEDNEQFF. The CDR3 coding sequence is TGCAGTGCTATGGAGGACAATGAGCAGTTCTTC.

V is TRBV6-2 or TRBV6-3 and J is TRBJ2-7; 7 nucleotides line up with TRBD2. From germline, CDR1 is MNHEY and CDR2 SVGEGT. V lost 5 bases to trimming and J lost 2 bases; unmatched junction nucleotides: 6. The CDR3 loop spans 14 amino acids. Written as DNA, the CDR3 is TGTGCCAGCAGTCCAAGGGACTACCCCTACGAGCAGTACTTC. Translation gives CASSPRDYPYEQYF.

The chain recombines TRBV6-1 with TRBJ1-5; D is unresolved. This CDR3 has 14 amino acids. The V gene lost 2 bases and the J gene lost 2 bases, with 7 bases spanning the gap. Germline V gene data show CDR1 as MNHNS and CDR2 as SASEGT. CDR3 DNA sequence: TGTGCCAGCAGTGAATTTTTCGGCAATCAGCCCCAGCATTTT. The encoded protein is CASSEFFGNQPQHF.

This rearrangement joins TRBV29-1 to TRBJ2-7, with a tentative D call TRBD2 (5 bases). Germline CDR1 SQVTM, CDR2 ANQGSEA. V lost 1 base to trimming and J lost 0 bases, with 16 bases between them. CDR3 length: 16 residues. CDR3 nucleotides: TGCAGCGTTGAAGGAGGGAAGGGCGGCCACTCCTACGAGCAGTACTTC. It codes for CSVEGGKGGHSYEQYF.

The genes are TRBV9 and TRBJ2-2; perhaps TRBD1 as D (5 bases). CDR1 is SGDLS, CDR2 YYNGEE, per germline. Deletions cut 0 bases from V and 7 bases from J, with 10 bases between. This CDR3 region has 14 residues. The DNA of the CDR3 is TGTGCCAGCAGCGTAGGACAGCTTTACGGGGAGCTGTTTTTT. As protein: CASSVGQLYGELFF.

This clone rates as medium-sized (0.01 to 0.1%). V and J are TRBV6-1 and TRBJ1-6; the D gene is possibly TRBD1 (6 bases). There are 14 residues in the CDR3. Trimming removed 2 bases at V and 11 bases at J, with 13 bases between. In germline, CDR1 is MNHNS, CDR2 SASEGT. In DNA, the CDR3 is TGTGCCAGCAGTGAACGACAGGTTTTAACACCCCTCCACTTT. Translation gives CASSERQVLTPLHF.

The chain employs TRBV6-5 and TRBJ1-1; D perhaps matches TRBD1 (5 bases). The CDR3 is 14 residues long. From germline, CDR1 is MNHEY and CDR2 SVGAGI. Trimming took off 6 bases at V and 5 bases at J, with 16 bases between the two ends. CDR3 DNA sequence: TGTGCCAGCAGGCTGGGACTGGCAAGTACTGAAGCTTTCTTT. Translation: CASRLGLASTEAFF.

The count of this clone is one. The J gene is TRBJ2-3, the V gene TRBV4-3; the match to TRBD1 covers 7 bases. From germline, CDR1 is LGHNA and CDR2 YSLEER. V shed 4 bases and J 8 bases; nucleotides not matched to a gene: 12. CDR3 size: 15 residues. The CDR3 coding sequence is TGCGCCAGCAGCCGGACAGGCCCCCTTTTAGCTACGCAGTATTTT. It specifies CASSRTGPLLATQYF.

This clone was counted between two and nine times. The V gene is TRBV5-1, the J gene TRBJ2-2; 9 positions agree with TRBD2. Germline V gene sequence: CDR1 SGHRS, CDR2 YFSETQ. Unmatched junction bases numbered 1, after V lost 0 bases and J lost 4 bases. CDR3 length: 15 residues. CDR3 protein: CASSLDSGSTGELFF. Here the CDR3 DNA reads TGCGCCAGCAGCTTGGATAGCGGGAGCACCGGGGAGCTGTTTTTT.

CDR3 amino acids: CASSLVLSGSGSNEQFF. CDR3 bases: TGTGCCAGCAGCTTAGTCTTGTCGGGTAGCGGGAGCAATGAGCAGTTCTTC. The chain recombines TRBV11-3 with TRBJ2-1; 9 bases are a match to TRBD2. This CDR3 spans 17 amino acids. Germline V lookup: CDR1 SGHNT, CDR2 YENEEA. The V and J ends lost 1 base and 6 bases, in that order; junction bases with no gene match: 10.

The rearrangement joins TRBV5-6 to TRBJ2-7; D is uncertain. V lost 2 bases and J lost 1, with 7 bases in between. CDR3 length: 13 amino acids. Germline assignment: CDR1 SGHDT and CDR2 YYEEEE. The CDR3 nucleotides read TGTGCCAGCAGCTTTGGTCGGTCCTACGAGCAGTACTTC. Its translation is CASSFGRSYEQYF.

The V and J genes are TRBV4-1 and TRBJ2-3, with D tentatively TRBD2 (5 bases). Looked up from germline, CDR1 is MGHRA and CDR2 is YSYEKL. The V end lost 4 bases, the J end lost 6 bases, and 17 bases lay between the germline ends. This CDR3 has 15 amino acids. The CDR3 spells CASSRQAVGADTQYF. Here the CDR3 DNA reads TGCGCCAGCAGCCGCCAAGCGGTGGGTGCGGATACGCAGTATTTT.

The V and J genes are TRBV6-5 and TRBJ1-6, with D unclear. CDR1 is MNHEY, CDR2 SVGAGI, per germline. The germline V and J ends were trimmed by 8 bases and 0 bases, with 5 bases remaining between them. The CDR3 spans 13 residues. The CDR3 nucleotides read TGTGCCAGCGCTAGCTCCTATAATTCACCCCTCCACTTT. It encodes CASASSYNSPLHF.

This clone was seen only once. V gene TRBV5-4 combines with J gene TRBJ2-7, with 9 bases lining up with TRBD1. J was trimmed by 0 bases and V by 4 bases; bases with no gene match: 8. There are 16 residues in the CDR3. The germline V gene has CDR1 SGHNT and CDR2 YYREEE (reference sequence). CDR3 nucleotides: TGTGCCAGCAGCCCCGGGTCGGGACAGGGCTCCTACGAGCAGTACTTC. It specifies CASSPGSGQGSYEQYF.

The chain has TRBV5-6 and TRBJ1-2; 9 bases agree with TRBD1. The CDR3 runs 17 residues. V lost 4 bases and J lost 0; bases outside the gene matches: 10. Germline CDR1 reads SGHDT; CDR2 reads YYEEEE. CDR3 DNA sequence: TGTGCCAGCAGCCCGTTGACAGGGGGGGGATCTAACTATGGCTACACCTTC. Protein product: CASSPLTGGGSNYGYTF. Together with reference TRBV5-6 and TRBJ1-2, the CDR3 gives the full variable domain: DAGVTQSPTHLIKTRGQQVTLRCSPKSGHDTVSWYQQALGQGPQFIFQYYEEEERQRGNFPDRFSGHQFPNYSSELNVNALLLGDSALYLCASSPLTGGGSNYGYTFGSGTRLTVV.

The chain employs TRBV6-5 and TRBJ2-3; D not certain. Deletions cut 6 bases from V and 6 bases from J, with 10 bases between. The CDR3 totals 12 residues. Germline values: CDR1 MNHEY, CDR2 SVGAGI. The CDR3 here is CASSSRRDTQYF. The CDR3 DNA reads TGTGCCAGCAGCTCCCGCCGGGATACGCAGTATTTT.

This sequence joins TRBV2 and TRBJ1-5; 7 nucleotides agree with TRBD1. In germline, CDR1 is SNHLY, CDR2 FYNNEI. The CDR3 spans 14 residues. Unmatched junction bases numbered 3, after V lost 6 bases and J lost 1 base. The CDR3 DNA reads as TGTGCCAGCAGGGGGGACAGCAGCAATCAGCCCCAGCATTTT. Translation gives CASRGDSSNQPQHF. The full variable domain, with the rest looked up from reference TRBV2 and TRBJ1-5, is EPEVTQTPSHQVTQMGQEVILRCVPISNHLYFYWYRQILGQKVEFLVSFYNNEISEKSEIFDDQFSVERPDGSNFTLKIRSTKLEDSAMYFCASRGDSSNQPQHFGDGTRLSIL.